This T cell receptor beta chain was recorded in a study of identical twins. General observations from the study: Cord blood beta clonotypes present at high abundance carried fewer insertions; no such pattern appeared in memory repertoires.

Addition of a universal primer site occurred through template switching, and cDNA carried unique molecular identifiers. TCRdb called the 5' RACE reads again in MiXCR, with one record for every CDR3 protein. The sample comprises approximately 260,000 distinct CDR3 sequences, about an eighth of which are singletons, and around 8.9% rests with the top ten. Concerning this clonotype itself: Its antigen remains unknown.

V gave up 0 bases and J gave up 5 bases, with 11 bases separating them. Germline V gene lookup returns CDR1 SGHRS and CDR2 YFSETQ. The CDR3 has 14 residues. The receptor comes from a woman aged 18-30 years in good health. V usage is TRBV5-1 and J usage is TRBJ2-5; TRBD1 is a possible D gene (5 bases). Sequences were obtained from memory (CD45RO+) T cells sorted from blood. The CDR3 sequence is CASSLVGASETQYF. Here the CDR3 DNA reads TGCGCCAGCAGCTTGGTTGGGGCCTCCGAGACCCAGTACTTC.